The next 20 T cell receptor beta chains were all read from a single sample in a study of T cells in tuberculosis listed by TCRdb under 2018. Library method: the immunoSEQ multiplex PCR assay. The source is immuneACCESS, and TCRdb retained only in-frame sequences with V and J called. Part of the clones is not carried over; for the studies checked, unresolved V genes explain less than half of this, and the remainder is unexplained. In all, the sample holds fewer than 55,000 clones, and nearly 95% of those were seen once. The ten largest clonotypes hold around 7.5% of the sample. What was sequenced was PBMCs. The receptors were sampled from a donor aged 10-29 years with latent tuberculosis or without tuberculosis infection.

This clone was found once. CDR3 residues: CASSLARGPGANVLTF. DNA for the CDR3: TGCGCCAGCAGCTTGGCCAGGGGCCCTGGGGCCAACGTCCTGACTTTC. The J gene is TRBJ2-6, the V gene TRBV5-1; a possible D gene is TRBD1 (6 bases). This CDR3 spans 16 amino acids. Between the trimmed V and J ends, which lost 0 bases and 2 bases, there was a span of 9 bases. The germline V gene has CDR1 SGHRS and CDR2 YFSETQ.

This clone has more than one count but fewer than ten. The V and J genes are TRBV5-4 and TRBJ1-1; 7 nucleotides line up with TRBD1. V was clipped by 0 bases and J by 3 bases; unmatched bases: 8. The CDR3 extends over 16 amino acids. CDR1 and CDR2 (germline): SGHNT, YYREEE (reference sequence). The CDR3 DNA reads as TGTGCCAGCAGCTTGGGATTCAGGGGGGAGGACACTGAAGCTTTCTTT. As protein: CASSLGFRGEDTEAFF.

Only one count was recorded for this clone. The chain is built from TRBV6-1 and TRBJ2-5; 10 bases are shared with TRBD2. Unmatched junction bases numbered 4, after V lost 0 bases and J lost 3 bases. Germline V gene lookup returns CDR1 MNHNS and CDR2 SASEGT. CDR3 size: 16 residues. The CDR3 sequence is CASSEAGAGGEETQYF. The CDR3 DNA is TGTGCCAGCAGTGAAGCTGGAGCGGGAGGGGAAGAGACCCAGTACTTC.

The gene calls are TRBV10-3 and TRBJ1-2, with D maybe TRBD1 (5 bases). V was clipped by 6 bases and J by 8 bases, with 22 bases between them. The CDR3 is 15 residues long. Germline assignment: CDR1 ENHRY and CDR2 SYGVKD. In DNA, the CDR3 is TGTGCCATCAGCCCTTGGCCATCGGGGGGTGAAGGCTACACCTTC. Residues: CAISPWPSGGEGYTF.

V gene TRBV5-4 combines with J gene TRBJ2-1, with D possibly matching TRBD2 (5 bases). The V end was cut by 0 bases, the J end by 0 bases, with 7 bases between. Per the germline V gene, CDR1 is SGHNT and CDR2 is YYREEE (reference sequence). The CDR3 runs 15 residues. Written as DNA, the CDR3 is TGTGCCAGCAGCTTGGAGGCGGGCTCCTACAATGAGCAGTTCTTC. Translation: CASSLEAGSYNEQFF.

The DNA of the CDR3 is TGTGCCAGTAGTATTGAGGGCCTCACAGGGGTAACTGGGGCCAACGTCCTGACTTTC. This encodes CASSIEGLTGVTGANVLTF. The chain has TRBV19 and TRBJ2-6, with TRBD1 matching 7 bases. Per the germline V gene, CDR1 is LNHDA and CDR2 is SQIVND (reference sequence). V gave up 3 bases and J gave up 2 bases; unmatched junction bases: 13. The CDR3 runs to 19 residues.

The V and J genes are TRBV5-1 and TRBJ1-1; maybe TRBD1 (5 bases). This CDR3 region has 15 residues. V gave up 7 bases and J gave up 0 bases, with 16 bases separating them. Looked up from germline, CDR1 is SGHRS and CDR2 is YFSETQ. CDR3 residues: CASRIQAGLNTEAFF. The CDR3, as DNA: TGCGCCAGCCGCATTCAGGCAGGGTTGAACACTGAAGCTTTCTTT.

This chain links TRBV5-1 with TRBJ2-4; 7 nucleotides match TRBD1. The CDR3 covers 20 residues. Germline values: CDR1 SGHRS, CDR2 YFSETQ. Germline trimming cut 3 bases from V and 1 base from J; bases unmatched to any gene: 19. Here the CDR3 DNA reads TGCGCCAGCAGCTCAAACAGCCGGATACAGGGGTCGGGGGCCAAAAACATTCAGTACTTC. Its protein is CASSSNSRIQGSGAKNIQYF.

CDR3 loop: CASSYRGNEQFF. Written as DNA, the CDR3 is TGCGCCAGCAGCTACAGGGGAAATGAGCAGTTCTTC. The chain has TRBV5-1 and TRBJ2-1; 7 nucleotides line up with TRBD1. Trimming removed 3 bases from V and 7 bases from J; junction bases left unmatched: 1. CDR1 is SGHRS and CDR2 is YFSETQ in the germline V gene. CDR3 length equals 12 residues.

This clone appeared a single time. The rearrangement links TRBV5-1 to TRBJ1-1, with 7 positions matching TRBD1. The length of the CDR3 is 15 residues. J was trimmed by 1 base and V by 2 bases; bases with no gene match: 5. Germline CDR1 and CDR2: SGHRS and YFSETQ. CDR3 in amino acids: CASSFTGAGNTEAFF. In nucleotides, the CDR3 is TGCGCCAGCAGCTTTACAGGGGCGGGGAACACTGAAGCTTTCTTT.

This rearrangement joins TRBV27 to TRBJ1-5, with 10 nucleotides matching TRBD1. The germline CDR1 and CDR2 sequences are MNHEY and SMNVEV (reference sequence). The V and J ends lost 5 bases and 0 bases, in that order; junction bases with no gene match: 7. CDR3 length: 17 residues. The CDR3 DNA sequence: TGTGCCAGCAGTCCCGGGGACAGGGGAGATAGCAATCAGCCCCAGCATTTT. It specifies CASSPGDRGDSNQPQHF.

This clone showed up just once. V and J are TRBV7-2 and TRBJ2-2; 9 bases match TRBD1. Per germline, CDR1 SGHTA and CDR2 FQGNSA. The CDR3 is made up of 15 amino acids. V shed 1 base and J 5 bases; nucleotides not matched to a gene: 2. Written as DNA, the CDR3 is TGTGCCAGCAGCTTAGGACAGGGGGGAACCGGGGAGCTGTTTTTT. Its protein product is CASSLGQGGTGELFF.

The genes are TRBV25-1 and TRBJ1-2; no reliable D call. This CDR3 is built from 12 residues. V was trimmed by 7 bases and J by 1 base, leaving 7 bases between them. Germline CDR1 and CDR2: MGHDK and SYGVNS. CDR3 sequence reads: CASTTGNYGYTF. Here the CDR3 DNA reads TGTGCCAGCACGACGGGTAACTATGGCTACACCTTC.

The chain couples TRBV27 to TRBJ2-1; 8 nucleotides line up with TRBD2. V trimming: 3 bases; J trimming: 4 bases; junction bases outside the gene matches: 8. This CDR3 comprises 16 residues. Germline lookup yields CDR1 MNHEY and CDR2 SMNVEV (reference sequence). In DNA, the CDR3 is TGTGCCAGCAGTTTCTCCAGGACTAGCAGATACAATGAGCAGTTCTTC. Its protein is CASSFSRTSRYNEQFF.

The V call is TRBV9, the J call TRBJ1-2, with D perhaps TRBD1 (5 bases). This CDR3 has 13 residues. Germline V gives CDR1 SGDLS, CDR2 YYNGEE. Deletions cut 3 bases from V and 8 bases from J, with 14 bases between. The CDR3, as DNA: TGTGCCAGCAGCGAGGGGCTAAAGGGCGGCTACACCTTC. Protein: CASSEGLKGGYTF.

The chain carries TRBV6-5 and TRBJ2-3, with 8 bases that match TRBD2. The CDR3 covers 14 residues. Germline lookup yields CDR1 MNHEY and CDR2 SVGAGI. The V segment lost 8 bases and the J segment 3 bases; nucleotides outside the gene matches: 7. CDR3: CASQTPGGTDTQYF. The CDR3 DNA sequence: TGTGCCAGCCAAACCCCGGGGGGGACAGATACGCAGTATTTT.

The J gene is TRBJ1-5, the V gene TRBV7-3; the match to TRBD1 covers 8 bases. From germline, CDR1 is SGHTA and CDR2 FQGTGA. The CDR3 extends over 18 amino acids. J was trimmed by 0 bases and V by 6 bases; bases with no gene match: 13. DNA of the CDR3: TGTGCCAGCAGTTACACCCCCCAGGGGGCGTCTAGCAATCAGCCCCAGCATTTT. This gives the protein CASSYTPQGASSNQPQHF. Full variable domain (missing parts from reference TRBV7-3 and TRBJ1-5): GAGVSQTPSNKVTEKGKYVELRCDPISGHTALYWYRQSLGQGPEFLIYFQGTGAADDSGLPNDRFFAVRPEGSVSTLKIQRTERGDSAVYLCASSYTPQGASSNQPQHFGDGTRLSIL.

This chain joins TRBV7-9 and TRBJ1-1; D might be TRBD1 (6 bases). Germline V gives CDR1 SEHNR, CDR2 FQNEAQ (reference sequence). With 3 bases removed from V and 1 base from J, the gap between germline ends came to 9 bases. This CDR3 has 14 residues. CDR3 sequence: CASSLGARNTEAFF. CDR3 in DNA: TGTGCCAGCAGCTTGGGGGCGAGGAACACTGAAGCTTTCTTT.

This chain uses TRBV11-3 with TRBJ1-6, with 7 bases identical to TRBD1. Germline trimming cut 8 bases from V and 8 bases from J; bases unmatched to any gene: 6. Germline CDR1 reads SGHNT; CDR2 reads YENEEA. The CDR3 is 13 amino acids. As DNA, the CDR3 is TGTGCCAGCGCCCCCACAGGGGATTCACCCCTCCACTTT. It translates to CASAPTGDSPLHF.

The rearrangement links TRBV7-9 to TRBJ2-5; D is unresolved. Trimming pared 6 bases from V and 1 base from J, leaving 15 bases between. CDR1 is SEHNR and CDR2 is FQNEAQ in the germline V gene (reference sequence). This CDR3 has 15 residues. CDR3 nucleotide sequence: TGTGCCAGCAGGAGCTCCGAGAGACTCCAAGAGACCCAGTACTTC. The encoded protein is CASRSSERLQETQYF.